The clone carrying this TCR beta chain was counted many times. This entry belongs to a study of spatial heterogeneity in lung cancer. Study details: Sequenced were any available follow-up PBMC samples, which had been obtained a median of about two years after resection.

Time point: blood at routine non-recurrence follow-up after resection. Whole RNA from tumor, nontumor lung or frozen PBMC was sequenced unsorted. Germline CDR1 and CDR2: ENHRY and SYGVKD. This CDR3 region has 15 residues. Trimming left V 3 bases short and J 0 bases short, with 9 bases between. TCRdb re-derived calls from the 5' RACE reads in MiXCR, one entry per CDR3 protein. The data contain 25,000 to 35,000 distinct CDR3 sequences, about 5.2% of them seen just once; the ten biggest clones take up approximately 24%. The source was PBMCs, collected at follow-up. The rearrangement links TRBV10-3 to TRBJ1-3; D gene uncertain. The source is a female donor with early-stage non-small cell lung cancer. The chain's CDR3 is CAISEDWSSGNTIYF. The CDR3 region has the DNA TGTGCCATCAGTGAAGACTGGTCCTCTGGAAACACCATATATTTT.